This TCR beta chain is from a study of lymphopenia after photon versus proton radiotherapy. The CDR3 covers 12 residues. From germline, CDR1 is MNHEY and CDR2 SMNVEV (reference sequence). Trimming removed 5 bases from V and 6 bases from J; junction bases left unmatched: 3. This clone was recorded a few times. The table came from immunoSEQ multiplex PCR; TCRdb's copy has only in-frame clones and leaves some out. The table has 29,000 or so clones, around nine tenths seen once. This chain joins TRBV27 and TRBJ1-1, with TRBD1 matching over 7 bases. This specimen consisted of peripheral blood, obtained from a patient treated with proton-based radiotherapy. The TCR comes from an older woman with cholangiocarcinoma. Some clones in this sample may be carry-over from other donors' samples. CDR3: CASSQQGSEAFF. In nucleotides, the CDR3 is TGTGCCAGCAGTCAACAGGGGTCTGAAGCTTTCTTT.